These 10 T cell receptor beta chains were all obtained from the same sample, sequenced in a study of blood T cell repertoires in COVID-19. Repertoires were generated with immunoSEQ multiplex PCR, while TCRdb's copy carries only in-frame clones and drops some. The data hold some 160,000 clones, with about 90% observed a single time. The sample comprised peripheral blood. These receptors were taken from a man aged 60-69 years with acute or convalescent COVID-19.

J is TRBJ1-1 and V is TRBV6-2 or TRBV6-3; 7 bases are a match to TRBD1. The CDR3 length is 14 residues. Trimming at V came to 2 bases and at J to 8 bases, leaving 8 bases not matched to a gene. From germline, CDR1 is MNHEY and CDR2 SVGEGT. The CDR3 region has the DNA TGTGCCAGCAGTTACCCAACAGGGGTAAGGGAAGCTTTCTTT. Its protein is CASSYPTGVREAFF.

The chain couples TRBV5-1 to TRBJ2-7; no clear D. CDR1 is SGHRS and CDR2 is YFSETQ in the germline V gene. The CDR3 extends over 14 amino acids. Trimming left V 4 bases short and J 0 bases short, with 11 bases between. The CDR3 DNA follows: TGCGCCAGCAGCGAAATACCCAGCTCCTACGAGCAGTACTTC. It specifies CASSEIPSSYEQYF. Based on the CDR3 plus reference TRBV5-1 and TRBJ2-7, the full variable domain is KAGVTQTPRYLIKTRGQQVTLSCSPISGHRSVSWYQQTPGQGLQFLFEYFSETQRNKGNFPGRFSGRQFSNSRSEMNVSTLELGDSALYLCASSEIPSSYEQYFGPGTRLTVT.

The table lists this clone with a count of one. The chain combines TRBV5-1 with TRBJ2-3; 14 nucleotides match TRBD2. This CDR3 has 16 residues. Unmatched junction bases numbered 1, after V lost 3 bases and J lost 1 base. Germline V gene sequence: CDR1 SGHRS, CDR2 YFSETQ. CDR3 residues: CASSWGLAGGTDTQYF. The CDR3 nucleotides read TGCGCCAGCAGCTGGGGACTAGCGGGGGGCACAGATACGCAGTATTTT.

The CDR3 reads CAWRSGAGVTEAFF. CDR3 sequence (DNA): TGTGCCTGGAGGTCCGGGGCAGGGGTGACTGAAGCTTTCTTT. This chain uses TRBV30 with TRBJ1-1, with TRBD1 as a possible D gene (6 bases). Trimming took off 3 bases at V and 5 bases at J, with 16 bases between the two ends. Germline assignment: CDR1 GTSNPN and CDR2 SVGIG (reference sequence). The CDR3 runs to 14 residues.

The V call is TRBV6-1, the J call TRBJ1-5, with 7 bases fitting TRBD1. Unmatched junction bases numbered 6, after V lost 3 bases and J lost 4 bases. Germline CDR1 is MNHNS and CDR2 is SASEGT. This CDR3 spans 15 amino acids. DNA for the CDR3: TGTGCCAGCAGTGAGTTGGGACAGCGTAATCAGCCCCAGCATTTT. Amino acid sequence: CASSELGQRNQPQHF.

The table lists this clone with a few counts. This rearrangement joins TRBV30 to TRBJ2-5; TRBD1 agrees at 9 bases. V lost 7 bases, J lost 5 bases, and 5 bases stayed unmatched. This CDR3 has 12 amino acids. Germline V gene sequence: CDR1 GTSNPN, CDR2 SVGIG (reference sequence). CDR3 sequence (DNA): TGTGCCTTGGGACAGGGAACGGAGACCCAGTACTTC. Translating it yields CALGQGTETQYF.

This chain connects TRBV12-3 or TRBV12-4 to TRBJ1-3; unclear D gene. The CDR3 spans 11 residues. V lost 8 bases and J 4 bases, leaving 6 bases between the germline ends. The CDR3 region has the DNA TGTGCCAGCCCGTCCGGAAACACCATATATTTT. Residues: CASPSGNTIYF.

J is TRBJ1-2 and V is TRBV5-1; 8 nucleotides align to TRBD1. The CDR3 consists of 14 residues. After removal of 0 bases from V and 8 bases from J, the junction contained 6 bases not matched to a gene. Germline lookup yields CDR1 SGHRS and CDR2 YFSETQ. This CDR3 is CASSLEGQGGGYTF. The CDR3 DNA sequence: TGCGCCAGCAGCTTGGAAGGACAGGGCGGCGGCTACACCTTC.

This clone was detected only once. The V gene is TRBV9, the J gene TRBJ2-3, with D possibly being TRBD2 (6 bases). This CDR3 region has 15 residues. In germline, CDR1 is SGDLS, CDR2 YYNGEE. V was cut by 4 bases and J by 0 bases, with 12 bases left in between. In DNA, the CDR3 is TGTGCCAGCAGCCACTTGGGGGGAAGCACAGATACGCAGTATTTT. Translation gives CASSHLGGSTDTQYF. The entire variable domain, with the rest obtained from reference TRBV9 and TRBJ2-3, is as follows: DSGVTQTPKHLITATGQRVTLRCSPRSGDLSVYWYQQSLDQGLQFLIQYYNGEERAKGNILERFSAQQFPDLHSELNLSSLELGDSALYFCASSHLGGSTDTQYFGPGTRLTVL.

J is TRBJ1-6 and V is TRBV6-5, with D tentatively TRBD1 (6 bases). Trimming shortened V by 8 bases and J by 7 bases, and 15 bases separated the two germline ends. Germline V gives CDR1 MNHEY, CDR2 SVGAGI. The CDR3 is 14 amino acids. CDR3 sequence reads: CASAGARENSPLHF. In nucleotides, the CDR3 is TGTGCCAGCGCGGGGGCAAGGGAGAATTCACCCCTCCACTTT.